The 23 T cell receptor beta chains in this list originate from one sample, sequenced in a study of spatial heterogeneity in lung cancer. One entry per CDR3 protein, called by TCRdb with MiXCR from the 5' RACE reads. Of about 36,000 distinct CDR3 sequences detected, less than 5.5% appear once; the ten largest clones hold about 30%. Described time point: sample taken at primary tumor resection. Tumor, nontumor lung or frozen PBMC supplied whole RNA that was sequenced unsorted. Sample: PBMCs, taken at surgery. The source of these receptors is a female donor with early-stage non-small cell lung cancer.

This clonotype was seen at least ten times. Germline is not matched at one junction end, which may reflect a read error. V and J are TRBV20-1 and TRBJ2-3, with D possibly being TRBD2 (6 bases). This CDR3 region has 8 residues. The germline V gene encodes CDR1 DFQATT and CDR2 SNEGSKA (reference sequence). CDR3 loop: CSAGGTNF. CDR3 in DNA: TGCAGTGCTGGAGGGACGAATTTT.

This clonotype occurred many times. The V and J genes are TRBV7-4 and TRBJ1-5, with TRBD1 as a possible D gene (6 bases). The V gene's germline CDR1 is SGHVT and CDR2 SQSDAQ. Trimming cost V 5 bases and J 9 bases, with 23 bases left between them. The CDR3 sequence is 16 residues long. In DNA form, the CDR3 reads TGTGCCAGCAGCCCTCACTCCGGGACACCTCCCCGGCCCCAGCATTTT. Protein: CASSPHSGTPPRPQHF.

This clonotype was picked up many times. The chain is built from TRBV20-1 and TRBJ1-1; D not certain. The CDR3 covers 13 residues. Deletions cut 4 bases from V and 1 base from J, with 10 bases between. Germline CDR1 reads DFQATT; CDR2 reads SNEGSKA (reference sequence). CDR3 nucleotide sequence: TGCAGTGCTAAAGGACGGCCGAACACTGAAGCTTTCTTT. Amino acid sequence: CSAKGRPNTEAFF.

At least ten counts were recorded for this clonotype. V usage is TRBV7-8 and J usage is TRBJ2-7, with D tentatively TRBD1 or TRBD2 (5 bases each). Trimming pared 5 bases from V and 1 base from J, leaving 15 bases between. The CDR3 is 15 amino acids. Germline V CDR1 and CDR2: SGHVS, FQNEAQ. The CDR3 sequence: CASSPNRDGSYEQYF. The CDR3 nucleotides read TGTGCCAGCAGCCCGAACCGGGACGGATCCTACGAGCAGTACTTC.

There are many counts of this clonotype. The genes are TRBV5-1 and TRBJ2-1, with 10 bases matching TRBD2. J was trimmed by 6 bases and V by 4 bases; bases with no gene match: 7. This CDR3 comprises 15 residues. CDR1 is SGHRS, CDR2 YFSETQ, per germline. CDR3 sequence reads: CASSITSGTINEQFF. CDR3 bases: TGCGCCAGCAGCATAACTAGCGGGACTATCAATGAGCAGTTCTTC. Full variable domain (remainder filled in from reference TRBV5-1 and TRBJ2-1): KAGVTQTPRYLIKTRGQQVTLSCSPISGHRSVSWYQQTPGQGLQFLFEYFSETQRNKGNFPGRFSGRQFSNSRSEMNVSTLELGDSALYLCASSITSGTINEQFFGPGTRLTVL.

This clonotype was found many times. This sequence joins TRBV3-1 and TRBJ2-3; 9 nucleotides agree with TRBD1. The CDR3 is made up of 15 amino acids. V lost 4 bases to trimming and J lost 1 base; unmatched junction nucleotides: 3. Germline V lookup: CDR1 LGHDT, CDR2 YNNKEL (reference sequence). CDR3 coding DNA: TGTGCCAGCAGCCCCTGGGACAGGGGCACAGATACGCAGTATTTT. Its translation is CASSPWDRGTDTQYF.

This chain uses TRBV27 with TRBJ2-7, with D tentatively TRBD1 (6 bases). Germline CDR1 MNHEY, CDR2 SMNVEV (reference sequence). The CDR3 extends over 14 amino acids. Trimming cost V 6 bases and J 3 bases, with 15 bases left between them. CDR3 nucleotides: TGTGCCAGCAGGAGGGGCCAGGGGATCTACGAGCAGTACTTC. As protein: CASRRGQGIYEQYF.

The chain is built from TRBV28 and TRBJ2-5, with 7 bases identical to TRBD2. The V gene's germline CDR1 is MDHEN and CDR2 SYDVKM. The V gene end was trimmed by 3 bases and the J gene end by 5 bases; junction bases not matched to a gene: 3. This CDR3 is built from 13 residues. The CDR3 nucleotides read TGTGCCAGCAGTTTTACCGGGGGGGAGACCCAGTACTTC. Translation: CASSFTGGETQYF.

This clonotype was observed once. A much bigger clone sits one base away, suggesting this may be a read error. The chain is built from TRBV2 and TRBJ2-3; D may be TRBD1 (6 bases). V dropped 3 bases and J dropped 7 bases, with 14 bases sitting between them. The length of the CDR3 is 14 residues. Germline CDR1 is SNHLY and CDR2 is FYNNEI. This CDR3 is CASSEDRGPNTQYF. CDR3 DNA sequence: TGTGCCAGCAGTGAGGACAGAGGTCCAAATACGCAGTATTTT.

To note about this clonotype: This sequence may be a read error, since a much larger clone differs from it by one base. This chain joins TRBV30 and TRBJ2-2; maybe TRBD2 (5 bases). The CDR3 spans 14 residues. Germline V gene lookup returns CDR1 GTSNPN and CDR2 SVGIG (reference sequence). CDR3 sequence (DNA): TGTGCCTGGAGTGTGCCGGCAAACACCGGGGAGCCGTTTTTT. It codes for CAWSVPANTGEPFF.

In its sample, this clonotype was seen many times. The J gene is TRBJ2-3, the V gene TRBV29-1; D might be TRBD2 (6 bases). Trimming cost V 4 bases and J 6 bases, with 20 bases left between them. The CDR3 runs 15 residues. CDR1 and CDR2 from the germline V gene are SQVTM and ANQGSEA. The CDR3 DNA is TGCAGCGTTGTGGGAGGTCAAGGGGTGAGGGATACGCAGTATTTT. This codes for CSVVGGQGVRDTQYF.

This clonotype has ten or more counts. The chain links TRBV5-4 to TRBJ2-1; 10 nucleotides align to TRBD2. This CDR3 spans 15 amino acids. The J segment lost 4 bases and the V segment lost 5 bases, leaving 6 bases of the junction unmatched. Germline V lookup: CDR1 SGHNT, CDR2 YYREEE (reference sequence). Here the CDR3 reads CASRAGTSDYNEQFF. CDR3 nucleotide sequence: TGTGCCAGCAGGGCCGGGACTAGCGATTACAATGAGCAGTTCTTC.

This sequence joins TRBV18 and TRBJ2-2; TRBD2 aligns across 9 bases. Germline V gene sequence: CDR1 KGHSH, CDR2 LQKENI. With V trimmed by 2 bases and J by 1 base, 8 bases remained unmatched. CDR3 size: 18 residues. Here the CDR3 reads CASSPMQVAGENTGELFF. The CDR3 coding sequence is TGTGCCAGCTCACCAATGCAGGTAGCGGGAGAGAACACCGGGGAGCTGTTTTTT. Full variable domain (remainder filled in from reference TRBV18 and TRBJ2-2): NAGVMQNPRHLVRRRGQEARLRCSPMKGHSHVYWYRQLPEEGLKFMVYLQKENIIDESGMPKERFSAEFPKEGPSILRIQQVVRGDSAAYFCASSPMQVAGENTGELFFGEGSRLTVL.

In this sample, this clonotype turned up many times. The CDR3 nucleotides are TGTGCCAGCAGCTTAAGGCGGGACAGGGCCTACGAGCAGTACTTC. Its translation is CASSLRRDRAYEQYF. J is TRBJ2-7 and V is TRBV7-2; 9 bases align to TRBD1. The CDR3 is made up of 15 amino acids. Germline trimming cut 2 bases from V and 2 bases from J; bases unmatched to any gene: 4. The germline CDR1 and CDR2 sequences are SGHTA and FQGNSA.

This clonotype was recorded once. This may be a read error: a much more frequent sequence differs by one nucleotide. V usage is TRBV18 and J usage is TRBJ2-7; D is perhaps TRBD1 or TRBD2 (6 bases each). Germline V lookup: CDR1 KGHSH, CDR2 LQKENI. The V end was cut by 5 bases, the J end by 3 bases, with 20 bases between. The CDR3 loop spans 16 amino acids. The CDR3 sequence is CASSARGTGARYEQYF. For the CDR3, the DNA is TGTGCCAGCTCAGCCCGGGGAACGGGGGCCCGCTACGAGCAGTACTTC.

This clonotype was seen many times. CDR3 region: CASSYSSLARTSGRGSYNEQFF. The CDR3 DNA follows: TGTGCCAGCAGTTACTCGAGTCTCGCTAGGACTAGCGGGCGGGGGTCCTACAATGAGCAGTTCTTC. The genes are TRBV6-5 and TRBJ2-1; TRBD2 agrees at 11 bases. The CDR3 runs 22 residues. CDR1 and CDR2 from the germline V gene are MNHEY and SVGAGI. The V segment lost 0 bases and the J segment 1 base; nucleotides outside the gene matches: 17.

This clonotype was seen at least ten times. The chain is built from TRBV18 and TRBJ2-1; 12 bases are a match to TRBD2. The germline V gene has CDR1 KGHSH and CDR2 LQKENI. The CDR3 spans 13 residues. V shed 8 bases and J 9 bases; nucleotides not matched to a gene: 5. In DNA form, the CDR3 reads TGTGCCAGCGCTGGGACTAGCGGGCGTGAGCAGTTCTTC. Encoded protein: CASAGTSGREQFF.

Ten or more counts support this clonotype. The chain recombines TRBV20-1 with TRBJ2-2; a possible D gene is TRBD1 (8 bases). Germline V gene lookup returns CDR1 DFQATT and CDR2 SNEGSKA (reference sequence). The CDR3 spans 15 residues. With 5 bases removed from V and 5 bases from J, the gap between germline ends came to 18 bases. The CDR3: CSAQDDRGGTGELFF. The CDR3 bases are TGCAGTGCTCAAGACGACAGGGGAGGGACCGGGGAGCTGTTTTTT.

This clonotype was counted a few times. V and J are TRBV3-1 and TRBJ2-2; no firm D call. The V and J ends lost 4 bases and 7 bases respectively, with 7 bases between them. The CDR3 spans 12 residues. CDR1 LGHDT and CDR2 YNNKEL come from the germline V gene (reference sequence). The CDR3, as DNA: TGTGCCAGCAGCCGGGGAATCGGGGAGCTGTTTTTT. Protein: CASSRGIGELFF.

This clonotype was counted at least ten times. V gene TRBV4-1 combines with J gene TRBJ1-2, with no clear D. Trimming removed 2 bases at V and 4 bases at J, with 14 bases between. The V gene's germline CDR1 is MGHRA and CDR2 YSYEKL. This CDR3 is 15 amino acids long. The CDR3 is CASSQQPTPSYGYTF. The CDR3 DNA follows: TGCGCCAGCAGCCAACAACCCACCCCGTCCTATGGCTACACCTTC.

This clonotype was found many times. The chain has TRBV5-1 and TRBJ2-3; D is unresolved. CDR3 length: 16 residues. The germline gives CDR1 SGHRS, CDR2 YFSETQ. V lost 0 bases, J lost 0 bases, and 11 bases lay in between. CDR3 amino acids: CASSLGRGSSTDTQYF. CDR3 sequence (DNA): TGCGCCAGCAGCTTGGGTCGCGGATCTAGCACAGATACGCAGTATTTT.

This clonotype came up many times. The genes are TRBV3-1 and TRBJ2-6, with D unclear. The CDR3 is 17 amino acids. Per the germline V gene, CDR1 is LGHDT and CDR2 is YNNKEL (reference sequence). Trimming left V 4 bases short and J 0 bases short, with 13 bases between. The CDR3 region is CASSLPRPASGANVLTF. Written as DNA, the CDR3 is TGTGCCAGCAGCCTCCCCAGGCCCGCCTCTGGGGCCAACGTCCTGACTTTC.

This clonotype was seen ten or more times. The V call is TRBV20-1, the J call TRBJ2-1; D possibly corresponds to TRBD2 (6 bases). The V gene lost 7 bases and the J gene lost 0 bases, with 22 bases spanning the gap. CDR1 is DFQATT and CDR2 is SNEGSKA in the germline V gene (reference sequence). The CDR3 runs 17 residues. This CDR3 reads CSGKTSRGSSSYNEQFF. DNA for the CDR3: TGCAGTGGAAAGACTAGTCGAGGGTCAAGCTCCTACAATGAGCAGTTCTTC.